Below, 2 T cell receptor beta chains from the same sample are listed, as sequenced in a study of T cell changes during pregnancy in multiple sclerosis. Sequencing was performed with immunoSEQ multiplex PCR; in TCRdb, only in-frame clones are kept and a portion is missing. The sample shows roughly 53,000 clones, roughly nine tenths of them seen only once. The sample here was CD8+ T cells from peripheral blood mononuclear cells, taken before pregnancy. The origin of the receptors is a female donor with multiple sclerosis, enrolled in a pregnancy study.

The V call is TRBV4-2, the J call TRBJ2-7; TRBD1 aligns across 7 bases. The CDR3 is 19 residues long. Germline V gene data show CDR1 as LGHNA and CDR2 as YNFKEQ. The trim removed 0 bases at V and 1 base at J, leaving 15 bases unmatched. The CDR3 region is CASSQEADRSGQYSYEQYF. As DNA, the CDR3 is TGTGCCAGCAGCCAAGAGGCGGACAGATCGGGACAGTATTCCTACGAGCAGTACTTC.

The chain employs TRBV7-9 and TRBJ1-1; 8 positions match TRBD1. CDR3 length: 13 residues. Germline V gene sequence: CDR1 SEHNR, CDR2 FQNEAQ (reference sequence). V trimming: 6 bases; J trimming: 4 bases; junction bases outside the gene matches: 4. DNA of the CDR3: TGTGCCAGCAGTTTTCAGGGGGCCACTGAAGCTTTCTTT. This sequence encodes CASSFQGATEAFF.